This is a list of T cell receptor beta chains from one sample in a study of T cells in Graves' hyperthyroidism and ophthalmopathy. TCRdb reprocessed the multiplex PCR reads with MiXCR, giving one entry per CDR3 protein. The data show 200,000 to 250,000 distinct CDR3 sequences, roughly 18% seen once. The sample consisted of blood. These receptors were obtained from a man aged 50-60 years with Graves' hyperthyroidism. Both conserved end residues are trimmed from each CDR3. The order of the fields is V gene, J gene, CDR3 protein.

TRBV6-1	TRBJ2-3	ASRPGNPADTQY
TRBV11-3	TRBJ2-1	ASSLTSGMYEQF
TRBV2	TRBJ2-2	ASRAHGNTGELF
TRBV12-3/TRBV12-4	TRBJ1-1	ASSLGRGRIYTEAF
TRBV2	TRBJ2-2	ASSRDTTYTGELF
TRBV6-4	TRBJ2-3	ASSEEDSTDTQY
TRBV27	TRBJ2-3	ASNPQGSRTDTQY
TRBV24-1	TRBJ2-2	ATTGRENTGELF
TRBV30	TRBJ2-2	DWRFSENTGELF
TRBV4-1	TRBJ2-3	ASSQSLDTQY
TRBV5-1	TRBJ2-7	ASSLDPVNRGEQY
TRBV20-1	TRBJ1-5	SARDLYSSNQPQH
TRBV20-1	TRBJ2-5	SAPLLSQETQY
TRBV6-5	TRBJ1-1	ASSYSGRGTEAF
TRBV11-2	TRBJ2-1	ASSLDAYNEQF
TRBV4-1	TRBJ2-7	ASSRWDTPYEQY
TRBV11-2	TRBJ2-1	ASSLEGLAVAGEQF
TRBV20-1	TRBJ2-2	SATNGNTGELF
TRBV28	TRBJ2-7	ASSLDQEGSGGEQY
TRBV30	TRBJ2-3	ASAGGASDTQY
TRBV2	TRBJ1-2	ASSVQGLNYGYT
TRBV7-9	TRBJ1-5	ASSLLDQPQH
TRBV7-2	TRBJ2-3	ASSPGGSGGWDTQY
TRBV20-1	TRBJ2-3	SAHTDTQY
TRBV3-1	TRBJ1-2	ASSQGHGLYGYT
TRBV7-8	TRBJ1-1	ASSLVAGAYTEAF